Each of the 32 T cell receptor beta chains below was sequenced from the same sample in a study of Graves' ophthalmopathy and Graves' hyperthyroidism. Amplification of the TCR beta CDR3 regions used RNA transcripts (as template). First-round RT-PCR used HTBI primers; second-round multiplex PCR followed. TCRdb processed the multiplex PCR reads anew with MiXCR; each CDR3 protein has one entry. The table records roughly 400,000 distinct CDR3 sequences, about 15% of them present only once. Material: peripheral blood. These receptors were collected from an adult woman with stable Graves' hyperthyroidism.

This clonotype showed up many times. The rearrangement joins TRBV28 to TRBJ2-7; D perhaps matches TRBD2 (5 bases). The CDR3 covers 16 residues. CDR1 and CDR2 (germline): MDHEN, SYDVKM. Deletions cut 4 bases from V and 0 bases from J, with 16 bases between. CDR3 amino acids: CASSSPSGGPSYEQYF. The CDR3 coding sequence is TGTGCCAGCAGTTCACCCTCGGGCGGGCCCTCCTACGAGCAGTACTTC.

At least ten counts were recorded for this clonotype. This chain connects TRBV7-8 to TRBJ2-1; TRBD2 matches at 13 bases. CDR1 and CDR2 from the germline V gene are SGHVS and FQNEAQ. CDR3 length equals 16 residues. Trimming at V came to 1 base and at J to 5 bases, leaving 2 bases not matched to a gene. CDR3 sequence: CASSLVGTSGNNEQFF. The CDR3 nucleotides are TGTGCCAGCAGCTTAGTTGGGACTAGCGGGAACAATGAGCAGTTCTTC.

This clonotype was picked up a small number of times. The CDR3 sequence: CASSLDTQGNTEAFF. CDR3 bases: TGTGCCAGCAGCTTGGACACTCAGGGGAACACTGAAGCTTTCTTT. The chain combines TRBV5-5 with TRBJ1-1; the D gene is possibly TRBD1 (5 bases). CDR3 length: 15 amino acids. Trimming removed 0 bases from V and 1 base from J, with 10 bases in between. Germline lookup yields CDR1 SGHKS and CDR2 YYEKEE (reference sequence).

This clonotype showed up many times. The chain uses TRBV9 and TRBJ1-3; D is possibly TRBD1 (5 bases). V lost 7 bases, J lost 2 bases, and 13 bases lay in between. The CDR3 consists of 14 residues. The germline V gene has CDR1 SGDLS and CDR2 YYNGEE. Here the CDR3 DNA reads TGTGCCAGCGCCCGTGGGGGAACTGGAAACACCATATATTTT. Translating it yields CASARGGTGNTIYF.

The genes are TRBV9 and TRBJ2-5; D not resolved. V lost 7 bases, J lost 5 bases, and 21 bases lay in between. The CDR3 is 15 residues long. Germline CDR1 SGDLS, CDR2 YYNGEE. The CDR3 DNA reads TGTGCCAGCTCCGACTCCGGGCAGGTGGGGGAGACCCAGTACTTC. Its translation is CASSDSGQVGETQYF.

This clonotype was picked up many times. This chain uses TRBV2 with TRBJ2-5; 8 bases line up with TRBD1. The CDR3 is made up of 14 amino acids. CDR1 is SNHLY, CDR2 FYNNEI, per germline. V was pared by 2 bases and J by 3 bases, with 2 bases of the junction left unmatched. CDR3 in amino acids: CASSERQGKETQYF. CDR3 in DNA: TGTGCCAGCAGTGAAAGACAGGGGAAAGAGACCCAGTACTTC.

This clonotype has ten or more counts. The J gene is TRBJ2-5, the V gene TRBV13, with TRBD2 matching over 11 bases. The CDR3 is made up of 19 amino acids. J lost 0 bases, V lost 6 bases, and 15 bases had no gene match. Germline V gives CDR1 PRHDT, CDR2 FYEKMQ (reference sequence). This CDR3 reads CASRIKGGLAGGHQETQYF. For the CDR3, the DNA is TGTGCCAGCAGGATTAAAGGGGGTCTAGCGGGAGGCCACCAAGAGACCCAGTACTTC.

This clonotype was seen many times. The DNA of the CDR3 is TGTGCCAGCATGTCATCAGGAGCCTACGAGCAGTACTTC. This gives the protein CASMSSGAYEQYF. V and J are TRBV25-1 and TRBJ2-7, with D hard to call. CDR3 length: 13 amino acids. Looked up from germline, CDR1 is MGHDK and CDR2 is SYGVNS. V shed 7 bases and J shed 2 bases, with 12 bases lying between them.

In its sample, this clonotype was seen a few times. The J gene is TRBJ2-3, the V gene TRBV20-1; 12 bases line up with TRBD1. V lost 6 bases and J lost 4; bases outside the gene matches: 5. There are 14 residues in the CDR3. Germline CDR1 reads DFQATT; CDR2 reads SNEGSKA (reference sequence). As DNA, the CDR3 is TGCAGTGCCCGGGACAGGGGGCATTCAGATACGCAGTATTTT. As protein: CSARDRGHSDTQYF.

This clonotype was seen many times. The rearrangement links TRBV6-1 to TRBJ1-2; unclear D gene. CDR3 length: 13 amino acids. The V gene lost 7 bases and the J gene lost 7 bases, with 16 bases spanning the gap. CDR1 MNHNS and CDR2 SASEGT come from the germline V gene. CDR3 nucleotide sequence: TGTGCCAGCACCACCGAACGGGTGGGTGGCTACACCTTC. Translating it yields CASTTERVGGYTF.

This clonotype appeared a few times. This chain links TRBV19 with TRBJ2-2; the D gene is possibly TRBD2 (5 bases). CDR3 length equals 14 residues. The germline V and J ends were trimmed by 3 bases and 9 bases, with 14 bases remaining between them. CDR1 and CDR2 (germline): LNHDA, SQIVND (reference sequence). The CDR3 region is CASSIKGGAWELFF. The CDR3 coding sequence is TGTGCCAGTAGTATTAAAGGAGGCGCCTGGGAGCTGTTTTTT. The full variable domain, in which reference TRBV19 and TRBJ2-2 provide the parts outside the CDR3, is DGGITQSPKYLFRKEGQNVTLSCEQNLNHDAMYWYRQDPGQGLRLIYYSQIVNDFQKGDIAEGYSVSREKKESFPLTVTSAQKNPTAFYLCASSIKGGAWELFFGEGSRLTVL.

This clonotype has a count of ten or more. This rearrangement joins TRBV12-5 to TRBJ1-5; TRBD1 matches at 11 bases. CDR3 length equals 15 residues. Unmatched junction bases numbered 1, after V lost 6 bases and J lost 0 bases. Germline CDR1 LGHNT, CDR2 FRNRAP. CDR3 nucleotide sequence: TGTGCTAGTGGCGGGACAGGGGGTAGCAATCAGCCCCAGCATTTT. The encoded protein is CASGGTGGSNQPQHF. Based on the CDR3 plus reference TRBV12-5 and TRBJ1-5, the full variable domain is DARVTQTPRHKVTEMGQEVTMRCQPILGHNTVFWYRQTMMQGLELLAYFRNRAPLDDSGMPKDRFSAEMPDATLATLKIQPSEPRDSAVYFCASGGTGGSNQPQHFGDGTRLSIL.

In its sample, this clonotype was seen many times. The J gene is TRBJ2-5, the V gene TRBV20-1, with D perhaps TRBD2 (6 bases). Trimming left V 3 bases short and J 5 bases short, with 10 bases between. The CDR3 is 12 amino acids. Germline V CDR1 and CDR2: DFQATT, SNEGSKA (reference sequence). CDR3 nucleotide sequence: TGCAGTGCTAGCTCGGGAGTGGAGACCCAGTACTTC. It encodes CSASSGVETQYF.

Many counts were recorded for this clonotype. This chain uses TRBV2 with TRBJ2-2, with a weak D call TRBD2 (6 bases). This CDR3 is 14 amino acids long. V shed 1 base and J shed 5 bases, with 8 bases lying between them. Germline loops: CDR1 SNHLY, CDR2 FYNNEI. The CDR3 reads CASSEGLVTGELFF. The CDR3 nucleotides read TGTGCCAGCAGTGAAGGACTAGTAACCGGGGAGCTGTTTTTT.

The CDR3 region has the DNA TGTGCCAGCAGTTCCAGCGGGGAACTTTACGAGCAGTACTTC. This gives the protein CASSSSGELYEQYF. This chain joins TRBV28 and TRBJ2-7, with 7 bases lining up with TRBD2. The V gene end was trimmed by 4 bases and the J gene end by 4 bases; junction bases not matched to a gene: 7. The CDR3 totals 14 residues. Per the germline V gene, CDR1 is MDHEN and CDR2 is SYDVKM.

In its sample, this clonotype was seen many times. J is TRBJ2-7 and V is TRBV27, with D perhaps matching TRBD1 (6 bases). The CDR3 runs to 14 residues. Trimming took off 5 bases at V and 0 bases at J, with 11 bases between the two ends. Germline V gene sequence: CDR1 MNHEY, CDR2 SMNVEV (reference sequence). CDR3 residues: CASSLQGYSYEQYF. Written as DNA, the CDR3 is TGTGCCAGCAGTCTGCAGGGGTACTCCTACGAGCAGTACTTC.

Many counts were recorded for this clonotype. This sequence joins TRBV2 and TRBJ2-2; no firm D call. Trimming pared 7 bases from V and 3 bases from J, leaving 6 bases between. From germline, CDR1 is SNHLY and CDR2 FYNNEI. This CDR3 spans 12 amino acids. The CDR3 nucleotides read TGTGCCAGCACGACGGACACCGGGGAGCTGTTTTTT. The encoded protein is CASTTDTGELFF.

This clonotype showed up many times. This sequence joins TRBV20-1 and TRBJ2-2, with D unresolved. The germline V and J ends were trimmed by 6 bases and 1 base, with 15 bases remaining between them. CDR1 and CDR2 (germline): DFQATT, SNEGSKA (reference sequence). The CDR3 consists of 15 residues. CDR3 sequence: CSAASVHRNTGELFF. CDR3 nucleotides: TGCAGTGCCGCTAGTGTTCATAGGAACACCGGGGAGCTGTTTTTT.

Concerning this clonotype: A much larger clone sits a single nucleotide away, making a read error possible. The DNA for the CDR3 is TGTGCCTGGAGTGGTGGGAAGCGACTAGCGGGAGTTCAAGAGACCCAGTGCTTC. It is translated as CAWSGGKRLAGVQETQCF. J is TRBJ2-5 and V is TRBV30, with 12 bases identical to TRBD2. There are 18 residues in the CDR3. The germline V gene encodes CDR1 GTSNPN and CDR2 SVGIG (reference sequence).

This clonotype was seen a few times. CDR3 protein: CSATDVGDTQYF. CDR3 bases: TGCAGTGCTACCGATGTGGGGGATACGCAGTATTTT. The chain couples TRBV20-1 to TRBJ2-3; D gene unclear. Trimming stripped 4 bases from V and 6 bases from J, with 11 bases between. CDR3 size: 12 residues. Per the germline V gene, CDR1 is DFQATT and CDR2 is SNEGSKA (reference sequence).

This clonotype was seen at least ten times. In DNA form, the CDR3 reads TGTGCCAGCAGTGAAGCGGCGGGACAGGTCTATGGCTACACCTTC. Translating gives CASSEAAGQVYGYTF. V and J are TRBV6-1 and TRBJ1-2, with 8 bases matching TRBD1. Trimming cost V 0 bases and J 4 bases; bases outside gene matches: 4. Germline V lookup: CDR1 MNHNS, CDR2 SASEGT. The CDR3 is 15 residues long.

The chain employs TRBV6-5 and TRBJ2-7; D remains ambiguous. Trimming shortened V by 2 bases and J by 2 bases, and 10 bases separated the two germline ends. The CDR3 totals 14 residues. Per germline, CDR1 MNHEY and CDR2 SVGAGI. CDR3 sequence reads: CASSYLPGPYEQYF. The CDR3 DNA follows: TGTGCCAGCAGTTACCTCCCCGGGCCCTACGAGCAGTACTTC.

This clonotype was seen just once. This may stem from a read error, because a much larger clone lies one nucleotide away. V and J are TRBV6-5 and TRBJ2-7; the match to TRBD1 covers 9 bases. V lost 2 bases and J lost 5; bases outside the gene matches: 4. CDR1 MNHEY and CDR2 SVGAGI come from the germline V gene. The CDR3 loop spans 14 amino acids. The CDR3 region is CASSYGTGYHEQYF. The CDR3 coding sequence is TGTGCCAGCAGTTACGGGACAGGGTACCACGAGCAGTACTTC.

This clonotype was detected ten times or more. The V gene is TRBV25-1, the J gene TRBJ2-5; D may be TRBD2 (5 bases). Germline CDR1 reads MGHDK; CDR2 reads SYGVNS. This CDR3 has 16 amino acids. Trimming took off 4 bases at V and 1 base at J, with 16 bases between the two ends. CDR3 bases: TGTGCCAGCAGTGGCCTGGGATGGGAGATCCAAGAGACCCAGTACTTC. This encodes CASSGLGWEIQETQYF.

The rearrangement links TRBV5-1 to TRBJ2-7; D is unresolved. Per the germline V gene, CDR1 is SGHRS and CDR2 is YFSETQ. This CDR3 has 15 amino acids. V gave up 4 bases and J gave up 7 bases, with 21 bases separating them. In nucleotides, the CDR3 is TGCGCCAGCAGCCTGGAGAGTCCAGTCCTTGGGGAGCAGTACTTC. This codes for CASSLESPVLGEQYF.

The chain has TRBV6-1 and TRBJ1-2; D gene uncertain. With 3 bases removed from V and 0 bases from J, the gap between germline ends came to 5 bases. Germline-derived CDR1 and CDR2 are MNHNS and SASEGT. CDR3 length equals 13 residues. The CDR3 DNA reads as TGTGCCAGCAGTGACACTTCTAACTATGGCTACACCTTC. This sequence encodes CASSDTSNYGYTF.

This clonotype has a count of ten or more. The V and J genes are TRBV5-5 and TRBJ2-5; 8 bases map to TRBD2. V trimming: 2 bases; J trimming: 5 bases; junction bases outside the gene matches: 5. Germline loops: CDR1 SGHKS, CDR2 YYEKEE (reference sequence). This CDR3 contains 14 residues. The CDR3 reads CASSFSGIRETQYF. As DNA, the CDR3 is TGTGCCAGCAGCTTTAGCGGGATTCGGGAGACCCAGTACTTC.

This chain links TRBV6-1 with TRBJ1-6; the D is unclear. Trimming removed 1 base at V and 10 bases at J, with 5 bases between. The CDR3 consists of 12 residues. Per the germline V gene, CDR1 is MNHNS and CDR2 is SASEGT. CDR3 sequence (DNA): TGTGCCAGCAGTGAAGAACGGTCACCCCTCCACTTT. Encoded protein: CASSEERSPLHF.

The sample holds a few counts of this clonotype. The chain combines TRBV30 with TRBJ2-7, with 13 bases identical to TRBD2. The V and J ends lost 2 bases and 0 bases, in that order; junction bases with no gene match: 19. Germline V CDR1 and CDR2: GTSNPN, SVGIG (reference sequence). There are 21 residues in the CDR3. CDR3 DNA: TGTGCCTGGAGTACCAGGGACCCAGGGACTAGCGGGACGGTGAACTCCTACGAGCAGTACTTC. The encoded protein is CAWSTRDPGTSGTVNSYEQYF.

This clonotype was seen ten or more times. This sequence joins TRBV19 and TRBJ1-2; no definite D call. This CDR3 has 15 amino acids. Per germline, CDR1 LNHDA and CDR2 SQIVND (reference sequence). V lost 3 bases to trimming and J lost 3 bases, with 14 bases between them. This CDR3 is CASSIARPSHYGYTF. The CDR3 region has the DNA TGTGCCAGTAGTATTGCCCGACCGAGTCACTATGGCTACACCTTC.

This clonotype occurred many times. The gene calls are TRBV4-1 and TRBJ2-2; D ambiguous. There are 12 residues in the CDR3. Germline V gives CDR1 MGHRA, CDR2 YSYEKL. Trimming stripped 1 base from V and 6 bases from J, with 3 bases between. Here the CDR3 reads CASSQVPGELFF. CDR3 nucleotide sequence: TGCGCCAGCAGCCAAGTACCCGGGGAGCTGTTTTTT.

About this clonotype: This is likely a read error, given that the CDR3 carries no conserved phenylalanine or tryptophan at its end. The chain couples TRBV6-1 to TRBJ1-1; 8 bases map to TRBD1. The germline gives CDR1 MNHNS, CDR2 SASEGT. The CDR3 is made up of 13 amino acids. Losses at the gene ends were 8 bases for V and 3 bases for J; bases not matched to a gene: 5. CDR3 in DNA: TGTGCCAGCTGGGAACAGGGGGACACTGAAGCTTTCGTT. Protein sequence: CASWEQGDTEAFV.